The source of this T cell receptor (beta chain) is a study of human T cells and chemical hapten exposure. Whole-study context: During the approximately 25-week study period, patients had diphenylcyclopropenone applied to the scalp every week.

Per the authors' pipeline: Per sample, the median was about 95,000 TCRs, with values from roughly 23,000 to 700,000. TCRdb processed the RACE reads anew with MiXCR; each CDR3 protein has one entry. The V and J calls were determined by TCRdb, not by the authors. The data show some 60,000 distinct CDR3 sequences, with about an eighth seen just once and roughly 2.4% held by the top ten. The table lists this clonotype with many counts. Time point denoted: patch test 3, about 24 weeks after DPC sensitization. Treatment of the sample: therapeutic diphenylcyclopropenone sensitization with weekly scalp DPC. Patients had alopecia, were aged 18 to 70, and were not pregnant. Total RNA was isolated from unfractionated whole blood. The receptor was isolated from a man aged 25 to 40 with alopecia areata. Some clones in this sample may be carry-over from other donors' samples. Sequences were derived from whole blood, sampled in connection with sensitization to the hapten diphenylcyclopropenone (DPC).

The CDR3: CASSSGTRNQPQHF. In nucleotides, the CDR3 is TGTGCCAGCAGCTCCGGGACAAGAAATCAGCCCCAGCATTTT. The rearrangement joins TRBV28 to TRBJ1-5; possibly TRBD1 for D (6 bases). V was cut by 6 bases and J by 4 bases, with 13 bases left in between. Germline CDR1 and CDR2: MDHEN and SYDVKM. This CDR3 has 14 residues.